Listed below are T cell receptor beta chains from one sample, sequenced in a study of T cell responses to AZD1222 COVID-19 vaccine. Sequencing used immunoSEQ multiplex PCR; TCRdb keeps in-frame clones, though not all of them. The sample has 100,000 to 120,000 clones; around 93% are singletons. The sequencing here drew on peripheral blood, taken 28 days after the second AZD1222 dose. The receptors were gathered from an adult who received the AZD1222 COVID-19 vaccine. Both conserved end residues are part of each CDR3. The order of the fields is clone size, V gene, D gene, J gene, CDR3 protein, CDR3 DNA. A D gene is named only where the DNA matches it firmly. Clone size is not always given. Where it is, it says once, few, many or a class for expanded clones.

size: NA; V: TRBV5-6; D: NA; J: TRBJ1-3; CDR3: CASSREDTIYF; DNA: TGTGCCAGCAGCCGGGAGGACACCATATATTTT
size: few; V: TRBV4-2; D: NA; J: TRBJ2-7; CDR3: CASSQGLSYEQYF; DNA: TGTGCCAGCAGCCAAGGACTTTCCTACGAGCAGTACTTC
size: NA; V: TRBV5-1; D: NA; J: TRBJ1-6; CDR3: CATSREGPVRSPLHF; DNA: TGCGCTACAAGCCGGGAGGGTCCGGTGAGGTCACCCCTCCACTTT
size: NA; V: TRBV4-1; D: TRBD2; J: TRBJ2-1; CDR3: CASSPQGLAGVNEQFF; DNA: TGCGCCAGCAGCCCGCAGGGACTAGCGGGAGTAAATGAGCAGTTCTTC
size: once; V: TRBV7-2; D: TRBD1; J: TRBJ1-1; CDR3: CASSFLSAGTGARNTEAFF; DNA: TGTGCCAGCAGCTTCTTAAGTGCCGGGACAGGGGCAAGGAACACTGAAGCTTTCTTT
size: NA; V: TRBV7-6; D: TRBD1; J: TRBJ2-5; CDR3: CASSRDSQETQYF; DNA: TGTGCCAGCAGCCGGGACAGCCAAGAGACCCAGTACTTC
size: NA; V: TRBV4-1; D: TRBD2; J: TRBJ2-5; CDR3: CASSQAAVGAGGPWETQYF; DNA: TGCGCCAGCAGCCAAGCCGCGGTTGGAGCGGGAGGGCCGTGGGAGACCCAGTACTTC
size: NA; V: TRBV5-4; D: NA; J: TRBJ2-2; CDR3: CASSSKGHAGELFF; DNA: TGTGCCAGCAGCTCGAAAGGGCACGCCGGGGAGCTGTTTTTT
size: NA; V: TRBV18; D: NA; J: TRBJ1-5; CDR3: CASSQSGSNQPQHF; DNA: TGTGCCAGCTCACAATCGGGGAGCAATCAGCCCCAGCATTTT
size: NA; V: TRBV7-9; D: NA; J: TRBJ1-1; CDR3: CASSFVRISEAFF; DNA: TGTGCCAGCAGCTTTGTCCGGATCAGTGAAGCTTTCTTT
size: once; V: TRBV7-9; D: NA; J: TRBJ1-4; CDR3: CASSLDLHEKLFF; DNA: TGTGCCAGCAGCTTAGATCTGCATGAAAAACTGTTTTTT
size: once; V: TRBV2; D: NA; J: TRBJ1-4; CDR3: CASSGSIKEKLFF; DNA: TGTGCCAGCAGTGGGTCGATCAAGGAAAAACTGTTTTTT
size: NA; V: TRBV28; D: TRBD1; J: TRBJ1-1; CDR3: CASSSADRVSEAFF; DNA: TGTGCCAGCAGTTCCGCCGACAGGGTGAGTGAAGCTTTCTTT
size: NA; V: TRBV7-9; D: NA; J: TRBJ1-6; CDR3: CASSLGAGNSPLHF; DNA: TGTGCCAGCAGCTTAGGGGCAGGCAATTCACCCCTCCACTTT
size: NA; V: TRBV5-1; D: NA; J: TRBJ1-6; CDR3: CASSPTGNSPLHF; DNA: TGCGCCAGCAGCCCTACAGGGAATTCACCCCTCCACTTT
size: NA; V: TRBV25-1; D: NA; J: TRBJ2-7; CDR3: CASSAGGRPYEQYF; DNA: TGTGCCAGCAGCGCAGGGGGGCGTCCCTACGAGCAGTACTTC
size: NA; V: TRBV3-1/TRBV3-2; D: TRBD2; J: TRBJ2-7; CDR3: CASSKGLGLYEQYF; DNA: TGTGCCAGCAGCAAAGGACTAGGGTTATACGAGCAGTACTTC
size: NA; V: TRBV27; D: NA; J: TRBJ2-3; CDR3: CASTDSPTGTDTQYF; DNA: TGTGCCAGCACCGATTCCCCTACAGGCACAGATACGCAGTATTTT
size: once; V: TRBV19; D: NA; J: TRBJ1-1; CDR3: CASSLTFRLNTEAFF; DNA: TGTGCCAGTAGTCTCACCTTTCGTTTAAACACTGAAGCTTTCTTT
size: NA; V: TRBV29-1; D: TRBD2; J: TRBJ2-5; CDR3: CSVRSSPGGQETQYF; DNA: TGCAGCGTTCGATCCTCCCCGGGGGGACAAGAGACCCAGTACTTC
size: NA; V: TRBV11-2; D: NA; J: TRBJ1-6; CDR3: CASSWRRNNSPLHF; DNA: TGTGCCAGCAGCTGGAGACGGAATAATTCACCCCTCCACTTT
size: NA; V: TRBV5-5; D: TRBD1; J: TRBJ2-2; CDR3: CASSLDRDGGELFF; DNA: TGTGCCAGCAGCCTGGACAGGGATGGCGGGGAGCTGTTTTTT
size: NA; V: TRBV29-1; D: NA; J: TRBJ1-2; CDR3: CSVEDYRERPGGYGYTF; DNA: TGCAGCGTTGAAGATTATCGCGAAAGGCCTGGGGGCTATGGCTACACCTTC
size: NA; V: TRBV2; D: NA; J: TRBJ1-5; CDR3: CVSSGGLYSNQPQHF; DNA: TGTGTCTCGTCCGGGGGACTTTATAGCAATCAGCCCCAGCATTTT
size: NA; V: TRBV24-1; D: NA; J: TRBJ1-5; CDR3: CATSDLEGGQPQHF; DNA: TGTGCCACCAGTGATTTAGAGGGGGGGCAGCCCCAGCATTTT
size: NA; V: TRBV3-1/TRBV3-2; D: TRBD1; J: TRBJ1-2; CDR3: CASSQDPSTGFIPGGYTF; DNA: TGTGCCAGCAGCCAAGATCCCTCGACAGGGTTTATACCTGGTGGCTACACCTTC
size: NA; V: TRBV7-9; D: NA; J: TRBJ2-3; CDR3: CASSTYRELFTDTQYF; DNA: TGTGCCAGCTCCACATACAGGGAATTGTTCACAGATACGCAGTATTTT
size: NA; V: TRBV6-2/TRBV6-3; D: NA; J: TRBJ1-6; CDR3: CASSNNYREFNSPLHF; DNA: TGTGCCAGCAGTAATAACTACCGCGAATTTAATTCACCCCTCCACTTT
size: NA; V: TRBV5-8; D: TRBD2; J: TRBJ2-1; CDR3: CASSSDHSGESYNEQFF; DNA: TGTGCCAGCAGCTCCGATCATAGCGGGGAGTCCTACAATGAGCAGTTCTTC
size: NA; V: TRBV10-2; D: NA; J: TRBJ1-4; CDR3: CASTLGSQGTREKLFF; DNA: TGCGCCAGCACTTTAGGGTCCCAGGGTACGCGTGAAAAACTGTTTTTT
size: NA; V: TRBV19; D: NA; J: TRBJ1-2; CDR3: CASSRQLTNYGYTF; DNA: TGTGCCAGTAGTAGACAGTTAACTAACTATGGCTACACCTTC
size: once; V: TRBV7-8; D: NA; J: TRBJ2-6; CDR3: CASSPDRIPSGANVLTF; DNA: TGTGCCAGCAGCCCAGACAGGATCCCCTCTGGGGCCAACGTCCTGACTTTC
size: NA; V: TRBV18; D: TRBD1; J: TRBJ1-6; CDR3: CASSRGQDTLHF; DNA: TGTGCCAGCTCACGGGGACAGGACACCCTCCACTTT
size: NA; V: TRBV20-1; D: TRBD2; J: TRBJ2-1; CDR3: CSASSGTSPYNEQFF; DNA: TGCAGTGCTAGTTCGGGGACTAGTCCCTACAATGAGCAGTTCTTC
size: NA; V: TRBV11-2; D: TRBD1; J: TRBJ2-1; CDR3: CASSLGDRGRHGQFF; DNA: TGTGCCAGCAGCTTAGGGGACAGGGGGCGTCACGGGCAGTTCTTC
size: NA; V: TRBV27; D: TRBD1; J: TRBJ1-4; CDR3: CASSWTGNEEKLFF; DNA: TGTGCCAGCAGTTGGACAGGTAATGAAGAAAAACTGTTTTTT
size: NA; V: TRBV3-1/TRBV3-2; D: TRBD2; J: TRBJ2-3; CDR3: CASSQVFQTSGKSSTDTQYF; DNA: TGTGCCAGCAGCCAAGTTTTCCAGACTAGCGGGAAATCTAGCACAGATACGCAGTATTTT
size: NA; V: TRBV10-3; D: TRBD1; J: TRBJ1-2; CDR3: CAISVDRRGYTF; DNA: TGTGCCATCAGTGTGGACAGGCGGGGCTACACCTTC
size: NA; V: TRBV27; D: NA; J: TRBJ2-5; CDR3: CASSFRATQETQYF; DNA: TGTGCCAGCAGTTTCCGTGCGACACAAGAGACCCAGTACTTC
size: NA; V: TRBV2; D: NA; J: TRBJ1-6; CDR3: CASSEGQDSPLHF; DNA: TGTGCCAGCAGTGAAGGACAGGATTCACCCCTCCACTTT
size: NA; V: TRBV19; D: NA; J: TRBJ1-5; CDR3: CASVWGAGNQPQHF; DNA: TGTGCCTCGGTATGGGGAGCGGGCAATCAGCCCCAGCATTTT
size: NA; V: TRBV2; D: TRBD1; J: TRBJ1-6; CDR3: CASSEGTGRNSPLHF; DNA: TGTGCCAGCAGTGAAGGGACAGGGAGAAATTCACCCCTCCACTTT
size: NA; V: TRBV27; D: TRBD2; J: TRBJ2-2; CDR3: CASSPFRGLAGAATGELFF; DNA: TGTGCCAGCAGCCCCTTCCGCGGGCTAGCGGGAGCGGCCACCGGGGAGCTGTTTTTT
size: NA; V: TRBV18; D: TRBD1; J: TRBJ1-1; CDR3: CASSPLNRGEAFF; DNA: TGTGCCAGCTCACCTTTAAACAGGGGGGAAGCTTTCTTT
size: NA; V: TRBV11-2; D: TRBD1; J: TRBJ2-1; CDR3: CASSPGQGGGEQFF; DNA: TGTGCCAGCAGCCCGGGACAGGGAGGTGGTGAGCAGTTCTTC
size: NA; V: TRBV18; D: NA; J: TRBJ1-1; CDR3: CASSPPGGLEAFF; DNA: TGTGCCAGCTCACCGCCGGGGGGTCTGGAAGCTTTCTTT
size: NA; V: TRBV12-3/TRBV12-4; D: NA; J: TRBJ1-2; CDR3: CASSPVANYGYTF; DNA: TGTGCCAGCAGTCCTGTAGCTAACTATGGCTACACCTTC
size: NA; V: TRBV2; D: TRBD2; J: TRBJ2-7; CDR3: CASSETSGRNEQYF; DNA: TGTGCCAGCAGCGAGACTAGCGGGAGAAACGAGCAGTACTTC
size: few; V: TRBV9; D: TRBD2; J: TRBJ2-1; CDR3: CASSVSAGGYNEQFF; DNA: TGTGCCAGCAGCGTTTCGGCGGGAGGCTACAATGAGCAGTTCTTC
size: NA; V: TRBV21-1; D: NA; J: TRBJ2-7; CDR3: CASSPTGTGPYYEQYF; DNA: TGTGCCAGCAGCCCCACGGGGACAGGGCCATACTACGAGCAGTACTTC
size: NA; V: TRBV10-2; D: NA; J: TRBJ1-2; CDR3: CASSVGQFYGYTF; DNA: TGCGCCAGCAGTGTCGGGCAGTTCTATGGCTACACCTTC
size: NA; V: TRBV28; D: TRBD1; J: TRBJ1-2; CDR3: CASRDGTGAYYGYTF; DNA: TGTGCCAGCAGGGACGGGACAGGGGCATACTATGGCTACACCTTC
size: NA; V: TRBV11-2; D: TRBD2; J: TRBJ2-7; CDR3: CGVAGGLYEQYF; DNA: TGTGGGGTAGCGGGGGGCCTCTACGAGCAGTACTTC
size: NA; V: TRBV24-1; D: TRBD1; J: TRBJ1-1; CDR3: CATSDLGQGDTEAFF; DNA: TGTGCCACCAGTGACTTGGGACAGGGTGACACTGAAGCTTTCTTT
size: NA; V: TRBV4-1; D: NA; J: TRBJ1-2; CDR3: CASSQDPWTALSF; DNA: TGCGCCAGCAGCCAAGATCCCTGGACCGCTCTTTCCTTC